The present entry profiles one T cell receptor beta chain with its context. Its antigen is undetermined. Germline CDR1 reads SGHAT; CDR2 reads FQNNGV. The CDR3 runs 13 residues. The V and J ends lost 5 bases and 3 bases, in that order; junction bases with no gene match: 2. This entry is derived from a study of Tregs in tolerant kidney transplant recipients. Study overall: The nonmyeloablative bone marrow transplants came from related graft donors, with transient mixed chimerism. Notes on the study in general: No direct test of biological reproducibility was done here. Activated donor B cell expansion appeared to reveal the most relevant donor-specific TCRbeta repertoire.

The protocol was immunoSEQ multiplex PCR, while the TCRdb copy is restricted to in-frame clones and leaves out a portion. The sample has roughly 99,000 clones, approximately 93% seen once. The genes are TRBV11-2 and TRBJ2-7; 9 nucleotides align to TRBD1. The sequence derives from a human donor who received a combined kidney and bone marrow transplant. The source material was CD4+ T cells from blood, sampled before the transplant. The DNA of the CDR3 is TGTGCCAGCAGCCGGGACAGGGACTACGAGCAGTACTTC. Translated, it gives CASSRDRDYEQYF.